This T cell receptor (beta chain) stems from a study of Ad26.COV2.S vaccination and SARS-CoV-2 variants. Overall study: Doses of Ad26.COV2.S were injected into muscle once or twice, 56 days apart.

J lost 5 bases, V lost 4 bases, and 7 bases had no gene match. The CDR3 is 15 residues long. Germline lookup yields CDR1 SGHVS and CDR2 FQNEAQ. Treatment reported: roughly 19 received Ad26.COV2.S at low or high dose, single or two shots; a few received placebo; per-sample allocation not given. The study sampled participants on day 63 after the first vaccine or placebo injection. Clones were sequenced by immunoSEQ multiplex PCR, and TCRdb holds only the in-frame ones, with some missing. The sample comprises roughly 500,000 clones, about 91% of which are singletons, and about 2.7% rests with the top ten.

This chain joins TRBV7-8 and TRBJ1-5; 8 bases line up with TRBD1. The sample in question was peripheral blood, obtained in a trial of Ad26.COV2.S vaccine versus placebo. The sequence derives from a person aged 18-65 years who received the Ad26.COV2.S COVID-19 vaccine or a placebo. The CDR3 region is CASSSSGTGYQPQHF. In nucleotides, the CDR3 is TGTGCCAGCAGCTCCTCCGGGACAGGATATCAGCCCCAGCATTTT.